Each of the 2 T cell receptor beta chains below was sequenced from the same sample in a study of immune heterogeneity within non-small cell lung tumors. Template material for each sample was 600 to 750 ng of bulk tumor genomic DNA. Multiple widely separated biopsies were taken from each primary tumor at surgery. Patients underwent curative surgery for non-small cell lung cancer (untreated and newly diagnosed). Amplification of the TCR beta CDR3 was achieved through multiplex PCR with 32 V and 13 J primers. TCRdb re-derived calls from the multiplex PCR reads in MiXCR, one entry per CDR3 protein. The sample contains several thousand distinct CDR3 sequences, around 40% of which appear only once. Sequenced material: lung tumor tissue. These receptors all stem from a woman in her forties or fifties with non-small cell lung cancer.

On this clonotype itself: A single base separates this from a much larger clone, so it may be a read error. The CDR3 sequence is CSARDVPYGYTF. CDR3 DNA sequence: TGCAGTGCTAGGGATGTACCCTATGGCTACACCTTC. The chain is built from TRBV20-1 and TRBJ1-2; D not resolved. The length of the CDR3 is 12 residues. The germline V and J ends were trimmed by 3 bases and 4 bases, with 9 bases remaining between them. CDR1 and CDR2 (germline): DFQATT, SNEGSKA (reference sequence).

Many counts were recorded for this clonotype. The chain carries TRBV25-1 and TRBJ1-1; TRBD1 is a possible D gene (6 bases). The germline V gene encodes CDR1 MGHDK and CDR2 SYGVNS. Trimming stripped 5 bases from V and 3 bases from J, with 16 bases between. CDR3 length: 15 amino acids. Here the CDR3 DNA reads TGTGCCAGCAGTCAGTGGGACACTCAAGACACTGAAGCTTTCTTT. This gives the protein CASSQWDTQDTEAFF.